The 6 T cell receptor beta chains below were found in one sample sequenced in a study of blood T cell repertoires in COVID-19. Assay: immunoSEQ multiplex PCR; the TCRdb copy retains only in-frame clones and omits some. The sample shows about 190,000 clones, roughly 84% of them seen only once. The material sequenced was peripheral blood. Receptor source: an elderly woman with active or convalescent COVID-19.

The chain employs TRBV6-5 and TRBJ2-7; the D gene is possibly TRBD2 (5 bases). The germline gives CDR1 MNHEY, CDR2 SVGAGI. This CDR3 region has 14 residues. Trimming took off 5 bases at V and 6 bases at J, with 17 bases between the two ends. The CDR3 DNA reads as TGTGCCAGCAGTCCCCTCCTCCTAGCCGTCGAGCAGTACTTC. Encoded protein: CASSPLLLAVEQYF.

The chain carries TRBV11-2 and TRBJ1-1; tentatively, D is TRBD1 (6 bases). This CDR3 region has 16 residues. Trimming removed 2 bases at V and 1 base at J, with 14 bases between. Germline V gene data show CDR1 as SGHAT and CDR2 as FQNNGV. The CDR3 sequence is CASSLLKTGTNTEAFF. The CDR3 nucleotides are TGTGCCAGCAGCTTATTAAAAACAGGGACGAACACTGAAGCTTTCTTT.

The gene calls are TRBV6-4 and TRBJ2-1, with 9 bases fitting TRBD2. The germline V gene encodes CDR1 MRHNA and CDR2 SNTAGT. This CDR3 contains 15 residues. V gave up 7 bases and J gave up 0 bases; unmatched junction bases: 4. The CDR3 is CASKGSGSSYNEQFF. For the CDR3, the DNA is TGTGCCAGCAAAGGTAGCGGGAGCTCCTACAATGAGCAGTTCTTC.

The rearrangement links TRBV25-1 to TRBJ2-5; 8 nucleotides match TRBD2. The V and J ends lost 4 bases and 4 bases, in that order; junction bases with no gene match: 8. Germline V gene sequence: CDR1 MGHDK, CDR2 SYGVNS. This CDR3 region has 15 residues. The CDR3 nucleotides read TGTGCCAGCAGTGTACATGCAGCGGGAGTAGAGACCCAGTACTTC. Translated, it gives CASSVHAAGVETQYF.

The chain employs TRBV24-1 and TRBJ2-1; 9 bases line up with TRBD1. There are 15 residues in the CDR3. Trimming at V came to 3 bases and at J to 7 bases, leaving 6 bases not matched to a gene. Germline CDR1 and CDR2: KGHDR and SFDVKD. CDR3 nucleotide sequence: TGTGCCACCAGTGATGGGACAGGGAGTGAAAATGAGCAGTTCTTC. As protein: CATSDGTGSENEQFF.

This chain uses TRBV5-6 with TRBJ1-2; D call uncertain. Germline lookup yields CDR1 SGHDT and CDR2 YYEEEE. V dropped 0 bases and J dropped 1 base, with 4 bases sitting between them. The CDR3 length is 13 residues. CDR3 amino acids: CASSLADNYGYTF. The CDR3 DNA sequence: TGTGCCAGCAGCTTGGCAGATAACTATGGCTACACCTTC.